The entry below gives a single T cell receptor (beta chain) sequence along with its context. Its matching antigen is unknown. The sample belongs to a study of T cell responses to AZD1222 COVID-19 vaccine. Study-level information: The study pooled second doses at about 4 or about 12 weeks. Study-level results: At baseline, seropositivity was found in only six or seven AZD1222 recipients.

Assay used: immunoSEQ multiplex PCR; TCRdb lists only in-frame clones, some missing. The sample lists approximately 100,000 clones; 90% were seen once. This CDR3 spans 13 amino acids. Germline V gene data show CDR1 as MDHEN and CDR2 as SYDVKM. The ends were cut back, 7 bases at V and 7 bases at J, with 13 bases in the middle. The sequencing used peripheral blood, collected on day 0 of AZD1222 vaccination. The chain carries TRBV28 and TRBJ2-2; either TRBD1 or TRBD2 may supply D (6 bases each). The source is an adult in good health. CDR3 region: CASIGGPGGELFF. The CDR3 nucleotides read TGTGCCAGCATTGGGGGGCCTGGCGGGGAGCTGTTTTTT.